This entry lists 5 T cell receptor beta chains sequenced from one sample in a study of Ad26.COV2.S vaccination and SARS-CoV-2 variants. Assay: immunoSEQ multiplex PCR; the TCRdb copy retains only in-frame clones and omits some. Of roughly 400,000 clones listed, about 91% are singletons. Treatment noted: around 19 received Ad26.COV2.S at low or high dose, single or two shots; 5 received placebo; per-sample allocation not given. Sampling took place 63 days after the first vaccine or placebo injection. The sample consisted of peripheral blood, taken in a trial of Ad26.COV2.S vaccine versus placebo. The receptor set was obtained from a person aged 18-60 years who received the Ad26.COV2.S COVID-19 vaccine or a placebo.

This chain uses TRBV9 with TRBJ2-1; 12 bases match TRBD2. The germline V gene encodes CDR1 SGDLS and CDR2 YYNGEE. The V segment lost 1 base and the J segment 7 bases; nucleotides outside the gene matches: 3. The CDR3 contains 15 residues. Here the CDR3 DNA reads TGTGCCAGCAGCGTACGACTAGCGGGAGTTAATGAGCAGTTCTTC. It codes for CASSVRLAGVNEQFF.

The V call is TRBV20-1, the J call TRBJ2-5; D ambiguous. Germline values: CDR1 DFQATT, CDR2 SNEGSKA (reference sequence). The CDR3 is 14 residues long. Trimming left V 3 bases short and J 0 bases short, with 11 bases between. CDR3 loop: CSASSMGYQETQYF. The CDR3 DNA reads as TGCAGTGCTAGTTCTATGGGGTACCAAGAGACCCAGTACTTC.

J is TRBJ2-1 and V is TRBV11-1; D is perhaps TRBD1 (6 bases). The germline V gene encodes CDR1 SGHAT and CDR2 FQDESV (reference sequence). The V gene lost 1 base and the J gene lost 2 bases, with 9 bases spanning the gap. The CDR3 spans 15 residues. The CDR3 bases are TGTGCCAGCAGCTTAGAAGGGGACACCTACAATGAGCAGTTCTTC. Translating it yields CASSLEGDTYNEQFF.

This clone was seen only once. The genes are TRBV2 and TRBJ1-1, with 8 positions matching TRBD1. This CDR3 comprises 14 residues. Germline V CDR1 and CDR2: SNHLY, FYNNEI. V trimming: 6 bases; J trimming: 6 bases; junction bases outside the gene matches: 9. CDR3 sequence (DNA): TGTGCCAGCAGGGACAGGGCGGAGGGGTCTGAAGCTTTCTTT. Amino acids: CASRDRAEGSEAFF.

V usage is TRBV5-4 and J usage is TRBJ2-1; D may be TRBD1 (5 bases). Germline CDR1 reads SGHNT; CDR2 reads YYREEE (reference sequence). V was cut by 4 bases and J by 0 bases, with 14 bases left in between. This CDR3 spans 16 amino acids. CDR3 nucleotide sequence: TGTGCCAGCAGCCAGACTTACAGGAGCTCCTACAATGAGCAGTTCTTC. Amino acid sequence: CASSQTYRSSYNEQFF.